The next 17 T cell receptor beta chains were all read from a single sample in a study of T cell responses to AZD1222 COVID-19 vaccine. TCRdb's table, derived via immunoSEQ multiplex PCR, lists solely in-frame clones and lacks some. This repertoire shows 100,000 to 150,000 clones, about 90% found once; its top ten account for less than 4.5%. Sequences were derived from peripheral blood, sampled on day 0 of MenACWY control vaccination. Receptors were obtained from an adult in good health.

This clone was recorded a few times. This chain joins TRBV2 and TRBJ2-1; D gene uncertain. This CDR3 has 11 residues. The germline V and J ends were trimmed by 3 bases and 9 bases, with 6 bases remaining between them. Germline-derived CDR1 and CDR2 are SNHLY and FYNNEI. The CDR3 DNA reads as TGTGCCAGCAGTGATCTCGGTGAGCAGTTCTTC. Its translation is CASSDLGEQFF.

This clone showed up just a few times. The CDR3 here is CASSPNLVSGSTNEQFF. The CDR3 bases are TGTGCCAGCTCACCAAACTTGGTTAGCGGGTCTACAAATGAGCAGTTCTTC. The J gene is TRBJ2-1, the V gene TRBV18; 7 bases agree with TRBD2. CDR1 is KGHSH, CDR2 LQKENI, per germline. With 2 bases clipped from V and 7 bases from J, the junction kept 14 bases outside the gene matches. The CDR3 sequence is 17 residues long.

V usage is TRBV28 and J usage is TRBJ2-3, with TRBD1 identical over 7 bases. Trimming at V came to 5 bases and at J to 8 bases, leaving 7 bases not matched to a gene. There are 13 residues in the CDR3. CDR1 and CDR2 (germline): MDHEN, SYDVKM. The CDR3 here is CASSIGQERTQYF. CDR3 sequence (DNA): TGTGCCAGCAGTATCGGACAGGAACGTACGCAGTATTTT.

The chain combines TRBV27 with TRBJ2-1, with D perhaps assigned TRBD1 or TRBD2 (6 bases each). The CDR3 is made up of 15 amino acids. Germline assignment: CDR1 MNHEY and CDR2 SMNVEV (reference sequence). The V end was cut by 9 bases, the J end by 3 bases, with 18 bases between. CDR3 nucleotide sequence: TGTGCCAGTACCTACATGGCGGGACACTACAATGAGCAGTTCTTC. It specifies CASTYMAGHYNEQFF.

This sequence joins TRBV4-3 and TRBJ2-1; either TRBD1 or TRBD2 may supply D (6 bases each). This CDR3 has 17 amino acids. CDR1 LGHNA and CDR2 YSLEER come from the germline V gene. Trimming removed 0 bases from V and 3 bases from J, with 15 bases in between. CDR3 amino acids: CASSQDPTGAYYNEQFF. In DNA, the CDR3 is TGCGCCAGCAGCCAAGATCCCACGGGGGCCTACTACAATGAGCAGTTCTTC.

This chain links TRBV18 with TRBJ1-2; no definite D call. Trimming cost V 3 bases and J 3 bases, with 8 bases left between them. The length of the CDR3 is 13 residues. From germline, CDR1 is KGHSH and CDR2 LQKENI. This CDR3 reads CASSPRQDYGYTF. For the CDR3, the DNA is TGTGCCAGCTCACCCCGGCAGGACTATGGCTACACCTTC.

The rearrangement uses TRBV7-3 and TRBJ2-1, with D uncertain. The CDR3 is 15 amino acids. V was clipped by 3 bases and J by 8 bases, with 17 bases between them. Germline V lookup: CDR1 SGHTA, CDR2 FQGTGA. The CDR3 protein is CASSFGPQPGDEQFF. CDR3 in DNA: TGTGCCAGCAGCTTTGGACCGCAACCGGGCGATGAGCAGTTCTTC.

This chain connects TRBV5-6 to TRBJ1-2; D perhaps matches TRBD1 (5 bases). The CDR3 length is 13 residues. Trimming stripped 0 bases from V and 8 bases from J, with 11 bases between. Per germline, CDR1 SGHDT and CDR2 YYEEEE. The DNA for the CDR3 is TGTGCCAGCAGCTTGGAAGGGGACGAAGGCTACACCTTC. This translates into CASSLEGDEGYTF. The full variable domain, in which reference TRBV5-6 and TRBJ1-2 provide the parts outside the CDR3, is DAGVTQSPTHLIKTRGQQVTLRCSPKSGHDTVSWYQQALGQGPQFIFQYYEEEERQRGNFPDRFSGHQFPNYSSELNVNALLLGDSALYLCASSLEGDEGYTFGSGTRLTVV.

V is TRBV3-1 (or the pseudogene TRBV3-2) and J is TRBJ2-5; the match to TRBD2 covers 9 bases. Germline CDR1 is LGHDT and CDR2 is YNNKEL (reference sequence). The CDR3 has 15 amino acids. V was pared by 3 bases and J by 5 bases, with 7 bases of the junction left unmatched. Written as DNA, the CDR3 is TGTGCCAGCAGCCAGGCGACTAGCGGACTGGAGACCCAGTACTTC. As protein: CASSQATSGLETQYF.

The V and J genes are TRBV5-4 and TRBJ1-1; D uncertain. V lost 0 bases to trimming and J lost 7 bases, with 7 bases between them. Germline CDR1 reads SGHNT; CDR2 reads YYREEE (reference sequence). There are 12 residues in the CDR3. CDR3 protein: CASSLGPSEAFF. For the CDR3, the DNA is TGTGCCAGCAGCTTGGGGCCTAGTGAAGCTTTCTTT. Full variable domain (outside the CDR3, taken from reference TRBV5-4 and TRBJ1-1): ETGVTQSPTHLIKTRGQQVTLRCSSQSGHNTVSWYQQALGQGPQFIFQYYREEENGRGNFPPRFSGLQFPNYSSELNVNALELDDSALYLCASSLGPSEAFFGQGTRLTVV.

This chain uses TRBV10-1 with TRBJ2-2; D gene uncertain. The CDR3 sequence is 13 residues long. Germline CDR1 is WNHNN and CDR2 is SYGVQD (reference sequence). V lost 4 bases to trimming and J lost 5 bases, with 8 bases between them. The CDR3 coding sequence is TGCGCCAGCAGTGTACTTCGGACCGGGGAGCTGTTTTTT. As protein: CASSVLRTGELFF.

This clone appeared a single time. The chain is built from TRBV20-1 and TRBJ2-7; D perhaps matches TRBD1 (6 bases). The CDR3 sequence is 12 residues long. The germline CDR1 and CDR2 sequences are DFQATT and SNEGSKA (reference sequence). The V end lost 3 bases, the J end lost 1 base, and 7 bases lay between the germline ends. This CDR3 reads CSASRGSYEQYF. In DNA, the CDR3 is TGCAGTGCTAGTAGGGGGTCCTACGAGCAGTACTTC.

The CDR3 region is CASSPSGVSSGANVLTF. The CDR3 nucleotides are TGTGCCAGCAGCCCTAGCGGGGTTAGCTCTGGGGCCAACGTCCTGACTTTC. The chain joins TRBV7-9 to TRBJ2-6, with 9 bases aligning to TRBD2. The CDR3 has 17 amino acids. With 5 bases clipped from V and 0 bases from J, the junction kept 5 bases outside the gene matches. Germline V gives CDR1 SEHNR, CDR2 FQNEAQ (reference sequence).

V gene TRBV29-1 combines with J gene TRBJ2-1; D uncertain. The V end lost 6 bases, the J end lost 9 bases, and 9 bases lay between the germline ends. This CDR3 comprises 10 residues. Germline V gene data show CDR1 as SQVTM and CDR2 as ANQGSEA. The CDR3 DNA reads as TGCAGCGTCCCTGTCGGTGAGCAGTTCTTC. Residues: CSVPVGEQFF.

This chain's CDR3 is CASSQTGTRGRDTQYF. The CDR3 region has the DNA TGTGCCAGCAGCCAAACCGGGACTAGGGGGCGGGATACGCAGTATTTT. This chain connects TRBV3-1 (or the pseudogene TRBV3-2) to TRBJ2-3; possible D gene TRBD2, 8 bases. The CDR3 consists of 16 residues. Germline lookup yields CDR1 LGHDT and CDR2 YNNKEL (reference sequence). Trimming left V 2 bases short and J 6 bases short, with 18 bases between.

CDR3 bases: TGTGCCAGCAGCCTAGGAGGGGCGGAACGAGAGACCCAGTACTTC. Protein product: CASSLGGAERETQYF. The chain links TRBV7-3 to TRBJ2-5; a possible D gene is TRBD2 (6 bases). The V end was cut by 5 bases, the J end by 4 bases, with 17 bases between. This CDR3 has 15 residues. Germline-derived CDR1 and CDR2 are SGHTA and FQGTGA.

As regards this clone: This sample includes further DNA sequences coding for the same CDR3. The rearrangement links TRBV18 to TRBJ2-2, with TRBD1 identical over 7 bases. V gave up 2 bases and J gave up 6 bases; unmatched junction bases: 12. CDR1 is KGHSH, CDR2 LQKENI, per germline. This CDR3 region has 17 residues. CDR3 residues: CASSPGLGRTGSGELFF. CDR3 in DNA: TGTGCCAGCTCACCAGGCCTTGGGCGGACAGGCTCCGGGGAGCTGTTTTTT. The entire variable domain, with the rest obtained from reference TRBV18 and TRBJ2-2, is as follows: NAGVMQNPRHLVRRRGQEARLRCSPMKGHSHVYWYRQLPEEGLKFMVYLQKENIIDESGMPKERFSAEFPKEGPSILRIQQVVRGDSAAYFCASSPGLGRTGSGELFFGEGSRLTVL.